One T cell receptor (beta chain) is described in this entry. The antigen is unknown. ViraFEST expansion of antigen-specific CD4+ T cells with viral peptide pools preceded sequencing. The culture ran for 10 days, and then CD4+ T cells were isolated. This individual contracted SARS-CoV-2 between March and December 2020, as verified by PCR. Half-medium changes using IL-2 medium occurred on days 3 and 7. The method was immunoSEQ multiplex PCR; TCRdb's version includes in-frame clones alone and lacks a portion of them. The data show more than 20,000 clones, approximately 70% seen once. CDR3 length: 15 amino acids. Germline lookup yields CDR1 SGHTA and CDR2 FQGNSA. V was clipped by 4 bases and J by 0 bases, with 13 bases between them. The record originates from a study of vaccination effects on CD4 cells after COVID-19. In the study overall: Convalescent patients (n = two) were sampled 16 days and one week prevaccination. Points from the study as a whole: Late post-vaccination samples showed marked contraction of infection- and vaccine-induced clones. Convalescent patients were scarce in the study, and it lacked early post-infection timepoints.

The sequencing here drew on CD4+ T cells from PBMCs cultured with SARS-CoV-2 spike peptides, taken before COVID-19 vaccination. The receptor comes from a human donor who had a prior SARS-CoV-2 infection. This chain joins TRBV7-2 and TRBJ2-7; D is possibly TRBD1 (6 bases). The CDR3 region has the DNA TGTGCCAGCAGCTCGCCGGGACACCGCTCCTACGAGCAGTACTTC. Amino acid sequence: CASSSPGHRSYEQYF.